This record looks at one TCR beta chain sequence and its context. Which antigen it targets is not known. Per-nucleotide qualities are absent, and no much larger clonotype sits a single base away. These data belong to a study of cytomegalovirus exposure and HLA in healthy donors (TCRdb year 2017). Regarding the complete study: According to a later analysis, the roughly 120 validation repertoires were produced on the same platform as the approximately 620 repertoires of the first cohort. The study combined high-throughput TCR immunosequencing, statistical association of individual TCRs with disease status, and machine learning to predict cytomegalovirus infection status. The aim of the study was to test whether cataloging public T cell receptors could identify signatures of past pathogen exposure. A separate validation cohort of roughly 130 different subjects was used in addition to the 666-subject first cohort. Points the paper makes about the study in general: Most TCR sequences were observed very rarely across donors, whereas some public TCRs were present in many individuals. The classifier was reported to diagnose cytomegalovirus status with high specificity and sensitivity in both the original and validation cohorts. In a later analysis, TCRs clustered in the first cohort were found to also tend to co-occur in the roughly 130 validation repertoires, with 94% of cluster scores above 0. In vitro tests confirmed that a few of the cytomegalovirus-associated TCR beta chains recognize cytomegalovirus antigens. A later analysis had no HLA typing for the validation cohort, so co-occurrence there was scored across all 110 or so repertoires. The study listed 150 to 200 TCR beta chains as associated with cytomegalovirus. According to the authors, the approach could potentially be generalized to other disease states and immunological phenotypes.

Trimming takes 2 bases from V and 0 bases from J, and the germline ends sit 5 bases apart. For CDR1 and CDR2, the germline V gene lists MNHEY and SVGAGI. From cysteine to phenylalanine, the CDR3 is 13 amino acids long. Only the CDR3 part of the read is kept: 39 bases, read in frame from the first base. Library generation was performed with the immunoSEQ multiplex PCR assay. Per the source publication's procedure: A statistical classification framework was developed to diagnose cytomegalovirus status using the catalog of TCR beta chain sequences. TCRdb took over this immuneACCESS table, retaining in-frame rearrangements with V and J assigned. Such tables are incomplete; in checked studies, under half of the missing clones stem from an unresolved V gene, and the remainder is unexplained. The DNA was the basis for D and trimming; V, J and clone size are from that table. This sample holds about 360,000 clones; 70% to 90% were observed only once. The top ten clones comprise 0.65% to 0.95% of the sample.

The donors belonged to the validation cohort of about 120 subjects, which was separate from the approximately 700-subject first cohort. The V and J segments used are TRBV6-5 and TRBJ2-7, with the D gene call left open. The clonotype originates from a young woman in good health and CMV-seronegative. The sample was PBMCs. The CDR3 protein is CASSYGLSYEQYF. In nucleotide form, the sequence is TGTGCCAGCAGTTACGGCCTCTCCTACGAGCAGTACTTC.